This TCR beta chain came from a study of T-cell reconstitution after alpha-beta-depleted transplantation in children. Researchers prepared the TCRbeta library using unique molecular identifiers, the study reports. TCRdb recomputed calls from the PCR reads with MiXCR, one row per CDR3 protein. The sample lists 500,000 to 600,000 distinct CDR3 sequences, 27% seen once, with just over 35% in the top ten. The sample was PBMCs, taken before TCRalphabeta/CD19-depleted stem cell transplant. The TCR sequence derives from a boy younger than two with Wiskott-Aldrich syndrome, due to receive a stem cell transplant.

The CDR3 DNA reads as TGCGCCAGCAGCTCGGCGGAGGACAGATACCCCTACGAGCAGTACTTC. Translated: CASSSAEDRYPYEQYF. The chain employs TRBV5-1 and TRBJ2-7; the D gene is possibly TRBD1 (6 bases). The V end lost 3 bases, the J end lost 2 bases, and 18 bases lay between the germline ends. The germline gives CDR1 SGHRS, CDR2 YFSETQ. The CDR3 has 16 amino acids.